This entry lists 17 T cell receptor beta chains sequenced from one sample in a study of cytomegalovirus exposure and HLA in healthy donors (dated by TCRdb to the late 2010s). Library prep was done by the immunoSEQ multiplex PCR assay. For the multiplex PCR, a mixture combining 60 forward primers for TCR Vbeta segments and 13 reverse primers for TCR Jbeta segments was used. TCRdb took over this immuneACCESS table, retaining in-frame rearrangements with V and J assigned. Such tables are incomplete; in checked studies, under half of the missing clones stem from an unresolved V gene, and the remainder is unexplained. The sample contains around 78,000 clones, roughly 80% of them found a single time. The biggest ten clones account for 0.85% to 1.3% of the sample. The sample comprised PBMCs. The source of these receptors is a male donor in good health and CMV-seronegative.

The chain carries TRBV30 and TRBJ2-6; possibly TRBD1 for D (6 bases). Germline V gene data show CDR1 as GTSNPN and CDR2 as SVGIG (reference sequence). CDR3 length: 13 amino acids. Trimming removed 8 bases at V and 3 bases at J, with 11 bases between. The CDR3 coding sequence is TGTGCCCGCGACAGGCGTGGGGCCAACGTCCTGACTTTC. Amino acid sequence: CARDRRGANVLTF.

This chain links TRBV4-2 with TRBJ2-1, with TRBD2 identical over 9 bases. The trim removed 4 bases at V and 4 bases at J, leaving 5 bases unmatched. Germline V gene data show CDR1 as LGHNA and CDR2 as YNFKEQ. The CDR3 loop spans 15 amino acids. The CDR3 here is CASSLRAGGYNEQFF. CDR3 nucleotide sequence: TGTGCCAGCAGCCTAAGGGCGGGGGGGTACAATGAGCAGTTCTTC.

The chain links TRBV30 to TRBJ2-5, with 9 nucleotides matching TRBD1. The CDR3 spans 12 residues. Germline V lookup: CDR1 GTSNPN, CDR2 SVGIG (reference sequence). V dropped 5 bases and J dropped 9; count of bases not matched to a gene: 7. CDR3 nucleotides: TGTGCCTGGGGACAGGGGATGTGGGCCCAGTACTTC. This translates into CAWGQGMWAQYF.

The gene calls are TRBV5-6 and TRBJ1-2; 9 bases are a match to TRBD1. Germline loops: CDR1 SGHDT, CDR2 YYEEEE. V dropped 3 bases and J dropped 8; count of bases not matched to a gene: 14. The CDR3 contains 16 residues. The chain's CDR3 is CASSWGQGLYQHGYTF. CDR3 DNA sequence: TGTGCCAGCAGCTGGGGACAGGGCCTTTATCAACACGGCTACACCTTC.

The V call is TRBV6-5, the J call TRBJ2-2; TRBD1 is a possible D gene (6 bases). The CDR3 has 15 amino acids. Germline CDR1 MNHEY, CDR2 SVGAGI. V was clipped by 0 bases and J by 6 bases, with 11 bases between them. In DNA, the CDR3 is TGTGCCAGCAGTTACTCCACAGGGTTGGCCGGGGAGCTGTTTTTT. The encoded protein is CASSYSTGLAGELFF.

The chain combines TRBV19 with TRBJ2-3, with 10 nucleotides matching TRBD2. V dropped 3 bases and J dropped 5; count of bases not matched to a gene: 5. The CDR3 is made up of 15 amino acids. CDR1 LNHDA and CDR2 SQIVND come from the germline V gene (reference sequence). CDR3 sequence: CASSISSGRGDTQYF. In DNA, the CDR3 is TGTGCCAGTAGTATCTCGAGCGGGAGGGGAGATACGCAGTATTTT.

This clone was seen only a few times. The genes are TRBV6-5 and TRBJ1-4; 12 nucleotides align to TRBD1. V gave up 0 bases and J gave up 12 bases; unmatched junction bases: 8. This CDR3 has 16 amino acids. Per the germline V gene, CDR1 is MNHEY and CDR2 is SVGAGI. CDR3: CASSYSFGTGGRQLFF. DNA of the CDR3: TGTGCCAGCAGTTACTCTTTCGGGACAGGGGGCAGGCAACTGTTTTTT.

In DNA, the CDR3 is TGCGCCAGCAGCTTGGTTTTACAGGGGAGGAGCGAGCAGTACTTC. As protein: CASSLVLQGRSEQYF. The chain is built from TRBV5-1 and TRBJ2-7; TRBD1 might be the D (7 bases). The length of the CDR3 is 15 residues. The V end was cut by 0 bases, the J end by 6 bases, with 16 bases between. The germline gives CDR1 SGHRS, CDR2 YFSETQ.

For the CDR3, the DNA is TGTGCCAGCAGCGCATCCACACTTAACAGGGGGCGAAATTCACCCCTCCACTTT. The encoded protein is CASSASTLNRGRNSPLHF. The V gene is TRBV13, the J gene TRBJ1-6; 9 bases fit TRBD1. The CDR3 covers 18 residues. V lost 5 bases, J lost 7 bases, and 15 bases stayed unmatched. The V gene's germline CDR1 is PRHDT and CDR2 FYEKMQ (reference sequence).

This chain joins TRBV19 and TRBJ2-7; 9 bases agree with TRBD1. With 4 bases clipped from V and 0 bases from J, the junction kept 1 base outside the gene matches. Germline V gives CDR1 LNHDA, CDR2 SQIVND (reference sequence). This CDR3 has 14 amino acids. CDR3 nucleotide sequence: TGTGCCAGTAGTAGGGACAGGGACTCCTACGAGCAGTACTTC. It yields the protein CASSRDRDSYEQYF.

DNA for the CDR3: TGTGCCAGCAGTTACTCTCCTAGCGGGGCTACCGGGGAGCTGTTTTTT. Amino acids: CASSYSPSGATGELFF. J is TRBJ2-2 and V is TRBV6-5, with 9 bases fitting TRBD2. Per the germline V gene, CDR1 is MNHEY and CDR2 is SVGAGI. The CDR3 has 16 amino acids. The V gene end was trimmed by 0 bases and the J gene end by 5 bases; junction bases not matched to a gene: 4.

This chain links TRBV14 with TRBJ2-3; the D gene is possibly TRBD1 (5 bases). V was pared by 4 bases and J by 6 bases, with 14 bases between. The CDR3 extends over 14 amino acids. The germline V gene has CDR1 SGHDN and CDR2 FVKESK. Written as DNA, the CDR3 is TGTGCCAGCAGCCTCATGCAGGGCTGGGATACGCAGTATTTT. Its translation: CASSLMQGWDTQYF.

This chain links TRBV5-1 with TRBJ1-1; tentative D call: TRBD1 (5 bases). Germline-derived CDR1 and CDR2 are SGHRS and YFSETQ. The CDR3 loop spans 16 amino acids. V lost 4 bases and J lost 3, with 19 bases in between. CDR3 in amino acids: CASSLNPGGTYTEAFF. For the CDR3, the DNA is TGCGCCAGCAGCCTCAACCCCGGGGGAACCTACACTGAAGCTTTCTTT. The whole variable domain, filled in from reference TRBV5-1 and TRBJ1-1, reads KAGVTQTPRYLIKTRGQQVTLSCSPISGHRSVSWYQQTPGQGLQFLFEYFSETQRNKGNFPGRFSGRQFSNSRSEMNVSTLELGDSALYLCASSLNPGGTYTEAFFGQGTRLTVV.

The chain is built from TRBV5-1 and TRBJ2-7, with 7 bases matching TRBD1. The CDR3 is made up of 15 amino acids. Germline V gene lookup returns CDR1 SGHRS and CDR2 YFSETQ. The V gene end was trimmed by 3 bases and the J gene end by 3 bases; junction bases not matched to a gene: 9. This CDR3 is CASSWNRGGGYEQYF. In nucleotides, the CDR3 is TGCGCCAGCAGCTGGAACAGGGGTGGGGGCTACGAGCAGTACTTC. The complete variable domain, with remaining parts taken from reference TRBV5-1 and TRBJ2-7, reads KAGVTQTPRYLIKTRGQQVTLSCSPISGHRSVSWYQQTPGQGLQFLFEYFSETQRNKGNFPGRFSGRQFSNSRSEMNVSTLELGDSALYLCASSWNRGGGYEQYFGPGTRLTVT.

The gene calls are TRBV19 and TRBJ2-7; possible D gene TRBD2, 6 bases. The length of the CDR3 is 13 residues. V lost 6 bases to trimming and J lost 3 bases, with 12 bases between them. The germline V gene has CDR1 LNHDA and CDR2 SQIVND (reference sequence). CDR3 region: CASSTGTRYEQYF. In nucleotides, the CDR3 is TGTGCCAGTAGCACCGGGACTCGCTACGAGCAGTACTTC.

The V and J genes are TRBV29-1 and TRBJ2-3, with D unresolved. From germline, CDR1 is SQVTM and CDR2 ANQGSEA. The CDR3 is made up of 10 amino acids. V lost 7 bases to trimming and J lost 9 bases, with 11 bases between them. CDR3 nucleotides: TGCAGCGCCACTGAGTACACGCAGTATTTT. Translating gives CSATEYTQYF.

The chain's CDR3 is CATSRDSSGGTDTQYF. CDR3 nucleotide sequence: TGTGCCACCAGCAGAGATTCAAGCGGGGGGACAGATACGCAGTATTTT. V gene TRBV15 combines with J gene TRBJ2-3; 9 positions agree with TRBD2. Trimming removed 0 bases from V and 3 bases from J; junction bases left unmatched: 4. The CDR3 length is 16 residues. Germline V gene lookup returns CDR1 LNHNV and CDR2 YYDKDF (reference sequence). Combining the CDR3 with reference TRBV15 and TRBJ2-3 gives the whole variable domain DAMVIQNPRYQVTQFGKPVTLSCSQTLNHNVMYWYQQKSSQAPKLLFHYYDKDFNNEADTPDNFQSRRPNTSFCFLDIRSPGLGDTAMYLCATSRDSSGGTDTQYFGPGTRLTVL.